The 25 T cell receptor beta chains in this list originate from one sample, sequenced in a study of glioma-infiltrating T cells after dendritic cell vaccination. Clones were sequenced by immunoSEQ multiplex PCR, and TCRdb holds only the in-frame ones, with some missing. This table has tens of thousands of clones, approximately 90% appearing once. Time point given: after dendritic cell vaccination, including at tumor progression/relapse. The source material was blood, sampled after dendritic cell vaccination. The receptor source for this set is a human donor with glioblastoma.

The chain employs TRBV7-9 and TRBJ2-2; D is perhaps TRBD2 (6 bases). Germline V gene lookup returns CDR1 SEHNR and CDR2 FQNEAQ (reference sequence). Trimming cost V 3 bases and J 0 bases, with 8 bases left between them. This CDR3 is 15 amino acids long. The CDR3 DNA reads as TGTGCCAGCAGCTTCGGGGGTCCGAACACCGGGGAGCTGTTTTTT. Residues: CASSFGGPNTGELFF. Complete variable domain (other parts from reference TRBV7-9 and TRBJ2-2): DTGVSQNPRHKITKRGQNVTFRCDPISEHNRLYWYRQTLGQGPEFLTYFQNEAQLEKSRLLSDRFSAERPKGSFSTLEIQRTEQGDSAMYLCASSFGGPNTGELFFGEGSRLTVL.

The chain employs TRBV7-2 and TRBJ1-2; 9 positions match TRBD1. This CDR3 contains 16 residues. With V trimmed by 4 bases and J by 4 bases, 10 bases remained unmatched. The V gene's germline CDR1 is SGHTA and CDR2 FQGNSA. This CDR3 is CASSSPGTGWSYGYTF. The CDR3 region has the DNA TGTGCCAGCAGCTCTCCGGGGACAGGGTGGAGCTATGGCTACACCTTC.

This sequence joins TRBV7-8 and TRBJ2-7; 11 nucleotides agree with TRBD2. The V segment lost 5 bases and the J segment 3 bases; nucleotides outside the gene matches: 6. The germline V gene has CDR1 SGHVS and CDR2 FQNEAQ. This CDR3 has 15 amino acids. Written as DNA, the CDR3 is TGTGCCAGCAGCCTCAGACTAGCGGGGCGCTACGAGCAGTACTTC. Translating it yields CASSLRLAGRYEQYF.

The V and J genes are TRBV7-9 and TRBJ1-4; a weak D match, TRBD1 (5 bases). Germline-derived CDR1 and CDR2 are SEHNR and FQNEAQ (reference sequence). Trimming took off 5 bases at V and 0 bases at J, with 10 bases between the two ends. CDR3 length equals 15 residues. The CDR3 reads CASSHDSATNEKLFF. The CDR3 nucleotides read TGTGCCAGCAGCCATGACAGTGCAACTAATGAAAAACTGTTTTTT.

DNA for the CDR3: TGTGCCACCGAAGTCGGGGGAAGCTCTGGAAACACCATATATTTT. Protein product: CATEVGGSSGNTIYF. The rearrangement uses TRBV6-5 and TRBJ1-3; tentative D call: TRBD1 (5 bases). V shed 10 bases and J shed 0 bases, with 16 bases lying between them. There are 15 residues in the CDR3. Germline loops: CDR1 MNHEY, CDR2 SVGAGI.

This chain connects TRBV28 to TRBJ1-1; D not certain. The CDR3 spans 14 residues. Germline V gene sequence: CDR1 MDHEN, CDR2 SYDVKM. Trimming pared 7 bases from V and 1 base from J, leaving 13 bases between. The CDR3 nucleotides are TGTGCCAGCACTTCGTTCGGTGGGAACACTGAAGCTTTCTTT. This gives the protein CASTSFGGNTEAFF.

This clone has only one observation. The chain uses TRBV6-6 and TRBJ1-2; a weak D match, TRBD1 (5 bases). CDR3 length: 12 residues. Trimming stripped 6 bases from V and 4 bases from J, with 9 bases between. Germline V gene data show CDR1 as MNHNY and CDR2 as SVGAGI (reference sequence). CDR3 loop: CASSGGSYGYTF. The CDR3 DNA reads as TGTGCCAGCAGCGGGGGTAGCTATGGCTACACCTTC.

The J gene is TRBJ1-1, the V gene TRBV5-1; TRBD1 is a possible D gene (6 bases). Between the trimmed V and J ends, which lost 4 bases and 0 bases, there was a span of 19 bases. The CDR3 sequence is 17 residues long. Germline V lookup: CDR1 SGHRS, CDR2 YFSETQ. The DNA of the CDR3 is TGCGCCAGCAGCCCCTTGGGCAGGGAGGGGGTGAACACTGAAGCTTTCTTT. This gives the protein CASSPLGREGVNTEAFF.

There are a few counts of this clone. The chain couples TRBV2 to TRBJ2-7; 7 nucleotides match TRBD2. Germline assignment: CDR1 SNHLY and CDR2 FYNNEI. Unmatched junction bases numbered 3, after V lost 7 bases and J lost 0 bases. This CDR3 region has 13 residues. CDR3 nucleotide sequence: TGTGCCAGCACCCTAGCGGACTCCTACGAGCAGTACTTC. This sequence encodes CASTLADSYEQYF.

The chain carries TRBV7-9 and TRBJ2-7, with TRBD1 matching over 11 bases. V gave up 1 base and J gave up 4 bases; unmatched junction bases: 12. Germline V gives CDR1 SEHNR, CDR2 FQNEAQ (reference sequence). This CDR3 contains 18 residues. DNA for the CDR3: TGTGCCAGCAGCTTAGACCCTAGGACAGGGGGCGCGGGATACGAGCAGTACTTC. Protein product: CASSLDPRTGGAGYEQYF.

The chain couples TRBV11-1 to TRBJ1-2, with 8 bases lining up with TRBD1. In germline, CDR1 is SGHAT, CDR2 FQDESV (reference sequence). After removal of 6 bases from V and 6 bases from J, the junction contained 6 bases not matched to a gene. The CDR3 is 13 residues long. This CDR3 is CASSSDRVHGYTF. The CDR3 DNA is TGTGCCAGCAGTTCGGACAGGGTTCATGGCTACACCTTC. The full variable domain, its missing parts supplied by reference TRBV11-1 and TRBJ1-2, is EAEVAQSPRYKITEKSQAVAFWCDPISGHATLYWYRQILGQGPELLVQFQDESVVDDSQLPKDRFSAERLKGVDSTLKIQPAELGDSAMYLCASSSDRVHGYTFGSGTRLTVV.

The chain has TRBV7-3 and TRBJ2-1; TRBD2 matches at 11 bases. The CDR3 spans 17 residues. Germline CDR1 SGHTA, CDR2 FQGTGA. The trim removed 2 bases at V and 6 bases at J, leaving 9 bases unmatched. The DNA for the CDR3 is TGTGCCAGCAGCTTATATCCTAGCGGGAGGATATTCAATGAGCAGTTCTTC. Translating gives CASSLYPSGRIFNEQFF.

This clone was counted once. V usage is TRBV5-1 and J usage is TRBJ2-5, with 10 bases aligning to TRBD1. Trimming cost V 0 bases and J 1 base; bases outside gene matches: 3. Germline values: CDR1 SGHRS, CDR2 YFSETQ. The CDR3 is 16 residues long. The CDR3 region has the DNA TGCGCCAGCAGCTTGGGCGGGACAGGGGCCCAAGAGACCCAGTACTTC. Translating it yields CASSLGGTGAQETQYF.

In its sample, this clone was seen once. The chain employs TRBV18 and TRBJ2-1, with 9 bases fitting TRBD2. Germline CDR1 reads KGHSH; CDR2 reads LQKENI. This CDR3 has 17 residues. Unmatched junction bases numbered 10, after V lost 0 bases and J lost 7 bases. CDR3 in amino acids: CASSPPGGRASKNEQFF. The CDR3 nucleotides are TGTGCCAGCTCACCACCGGGCGGGAGGGCCTCTAAAAATGAGCAGTTCTTC.

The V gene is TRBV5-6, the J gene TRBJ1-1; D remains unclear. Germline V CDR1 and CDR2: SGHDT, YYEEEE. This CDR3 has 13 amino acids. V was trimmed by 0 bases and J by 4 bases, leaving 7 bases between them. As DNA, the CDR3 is TGTGCCAGCAGCTTGGGGGCGCGCACTGAAGCTTTCTTT. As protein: CASSLGARTEAFF.

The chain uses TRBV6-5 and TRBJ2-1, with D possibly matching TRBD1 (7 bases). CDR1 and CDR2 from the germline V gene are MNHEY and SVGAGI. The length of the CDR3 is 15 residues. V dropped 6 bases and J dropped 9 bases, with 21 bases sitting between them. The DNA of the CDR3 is TGTGCCAGCAGCCCCGGAGGGGGCTCGTTTGGTGAGCAGTTCTTC. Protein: CASSPGGGSFGEQFF.

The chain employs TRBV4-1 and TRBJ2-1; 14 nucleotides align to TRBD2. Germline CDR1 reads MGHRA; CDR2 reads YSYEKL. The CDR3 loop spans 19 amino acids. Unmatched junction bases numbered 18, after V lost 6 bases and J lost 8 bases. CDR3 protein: CASSHGKSTSGRVGDEQFF. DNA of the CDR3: TGCGCCAGCAGTCACGGAAAATCGACTAGCGGGAGGGTCGGGGATGAGCAGTTCTTC.

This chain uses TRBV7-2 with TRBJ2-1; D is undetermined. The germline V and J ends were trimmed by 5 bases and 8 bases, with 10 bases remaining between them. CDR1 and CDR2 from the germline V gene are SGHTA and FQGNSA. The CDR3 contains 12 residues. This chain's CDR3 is CASSRYMDEQFF. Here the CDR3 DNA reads TGTGCCAGCAGCCGATACATGGATGAGCAGTTCTTC. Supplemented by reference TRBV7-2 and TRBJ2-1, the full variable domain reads GAGVSQSPSNKVTEKGKDVELRCDPISGHTALYWYRQSLGQGLEFLIYFQGNSAPDKSGLPSDRFSAERTGGSVSTLTIQRTQQEDSAVYLCASSRYMDEQFFGPGTRLTVL.

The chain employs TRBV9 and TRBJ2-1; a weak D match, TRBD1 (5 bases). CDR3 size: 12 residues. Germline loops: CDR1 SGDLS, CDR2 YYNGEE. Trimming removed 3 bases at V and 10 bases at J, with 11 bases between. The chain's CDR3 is CASSGSRGEQFF. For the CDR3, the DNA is TGTGCCAGCAGCGGCTCTAGGGGAGAGCAGTTCTTC.

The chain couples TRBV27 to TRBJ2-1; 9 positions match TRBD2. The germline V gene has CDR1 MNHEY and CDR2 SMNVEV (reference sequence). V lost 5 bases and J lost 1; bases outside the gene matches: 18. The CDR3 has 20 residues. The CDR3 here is CASSPRGVAGAGSSYNEQFF. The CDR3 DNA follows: TGTGCCAGCAGTCCACGGGGAGTAGCGGGAGCCGGTAGTTCCTACAATGAGCAGTTCTTC.

The CDR3 sequence: CASIPGEGLYNEQFF. Here the CDR3 DNA reads TGTGCCAGCATCCCCGGGGAGGGCCTTTACAATGAGCAGTTCTTC. The rearrangement links TRBV28 to TRBJ2-1; 7 nucleotides line up with TRBD2. CDR1 and CDR2 (germline): MDHEN, SYDVKM. V was clipped by 7 bases and J by 4 bases; unmatched bases: 10. The CDR3 length is 15 residues.

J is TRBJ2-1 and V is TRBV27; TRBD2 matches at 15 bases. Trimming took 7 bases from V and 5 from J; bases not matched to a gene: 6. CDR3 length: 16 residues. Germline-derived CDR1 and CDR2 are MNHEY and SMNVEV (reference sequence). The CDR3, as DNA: TGTGCCAGCATCGGACTAGCGGGAGGGATAAACAATGAGCAGTTCTTC. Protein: CASIGLAGGINNEQFF.

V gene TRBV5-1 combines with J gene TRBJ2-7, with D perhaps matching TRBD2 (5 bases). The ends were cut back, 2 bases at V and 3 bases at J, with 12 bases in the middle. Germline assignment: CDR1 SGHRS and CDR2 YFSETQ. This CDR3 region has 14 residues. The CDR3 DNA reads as TGCGCCAGCAGCTTAGGTTCAAGCGGCTACGAGCAGTACTTC. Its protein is CASSLGSSGYEQYF.

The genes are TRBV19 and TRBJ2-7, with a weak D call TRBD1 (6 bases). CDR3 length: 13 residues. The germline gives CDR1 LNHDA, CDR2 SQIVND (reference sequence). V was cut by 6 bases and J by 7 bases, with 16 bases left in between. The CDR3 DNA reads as TGTGCCAGTAGCCAACAGGGACGCCAAGAGCAGTACTTC. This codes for CASSQQGRQEQYF.

The CDR3 here is CASSEQGGNEKLFF. The CDR3 DNA sequence: TGTGCCAGCAGTGAGCAGGGGGGAAATGAAAAACTGTTTTTT. V is TRBV2 and J is TRBJ1-4, with 7 bases aligning to TRBD1. Germline CDR1 and CDR2: SNHLY and FYNNEI. This CDR3 has 14 residues. With 3 bases clipped from V and 5 bases from J, the junction kept 3 bases outside the gene matches.